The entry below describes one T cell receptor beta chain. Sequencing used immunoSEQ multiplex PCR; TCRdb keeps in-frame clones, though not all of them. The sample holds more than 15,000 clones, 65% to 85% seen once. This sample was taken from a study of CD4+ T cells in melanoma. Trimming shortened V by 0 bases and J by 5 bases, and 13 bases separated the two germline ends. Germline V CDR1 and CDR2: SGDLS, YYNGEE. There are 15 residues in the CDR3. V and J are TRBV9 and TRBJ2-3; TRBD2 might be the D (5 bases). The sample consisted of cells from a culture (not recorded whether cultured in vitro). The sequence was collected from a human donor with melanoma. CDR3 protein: CASSVGNSRGDTQYF. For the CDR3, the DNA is TGTGCCAGCAGCGTAGGTAACTCTCGGGGAGATACGCAGTATTTT.